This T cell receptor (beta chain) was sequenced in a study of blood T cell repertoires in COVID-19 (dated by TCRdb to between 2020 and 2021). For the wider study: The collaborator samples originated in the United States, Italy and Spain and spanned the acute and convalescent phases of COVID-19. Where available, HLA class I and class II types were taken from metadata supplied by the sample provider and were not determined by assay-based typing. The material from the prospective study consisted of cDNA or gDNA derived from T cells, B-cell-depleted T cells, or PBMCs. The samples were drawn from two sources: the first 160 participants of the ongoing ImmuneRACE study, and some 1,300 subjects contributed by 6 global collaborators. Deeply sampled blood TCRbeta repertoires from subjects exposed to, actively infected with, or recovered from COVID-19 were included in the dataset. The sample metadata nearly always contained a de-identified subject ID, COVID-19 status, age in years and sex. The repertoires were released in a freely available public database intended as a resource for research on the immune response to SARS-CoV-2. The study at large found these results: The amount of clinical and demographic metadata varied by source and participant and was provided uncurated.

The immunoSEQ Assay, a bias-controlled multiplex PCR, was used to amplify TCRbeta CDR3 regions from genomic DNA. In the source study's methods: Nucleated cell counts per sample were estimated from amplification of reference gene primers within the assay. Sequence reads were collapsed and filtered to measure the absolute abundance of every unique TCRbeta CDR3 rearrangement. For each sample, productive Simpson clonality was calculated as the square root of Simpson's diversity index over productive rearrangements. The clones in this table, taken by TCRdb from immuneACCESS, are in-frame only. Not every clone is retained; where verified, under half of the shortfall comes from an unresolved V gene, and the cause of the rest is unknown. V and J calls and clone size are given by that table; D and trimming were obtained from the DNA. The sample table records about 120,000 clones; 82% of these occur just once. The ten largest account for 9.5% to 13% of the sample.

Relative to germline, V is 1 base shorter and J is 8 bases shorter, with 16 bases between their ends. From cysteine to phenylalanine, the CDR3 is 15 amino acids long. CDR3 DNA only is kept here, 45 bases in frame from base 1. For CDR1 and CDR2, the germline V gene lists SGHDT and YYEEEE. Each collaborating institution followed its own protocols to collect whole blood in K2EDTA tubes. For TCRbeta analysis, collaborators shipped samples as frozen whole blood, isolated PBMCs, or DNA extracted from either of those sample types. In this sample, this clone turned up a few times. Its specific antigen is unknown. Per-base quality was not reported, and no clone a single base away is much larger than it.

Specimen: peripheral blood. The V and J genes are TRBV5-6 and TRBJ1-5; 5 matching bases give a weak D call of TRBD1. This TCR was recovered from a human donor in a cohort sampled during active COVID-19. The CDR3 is CASSLRDSREEPQHF. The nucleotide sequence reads TGTGCCAGCAGCTTGAGGGACTCGCGGGAGGAGCCCCAGCATTTT.